The 9 T cell receptor beta chains below all came from one sample that was sequenced in a study of blood T cell repertoires in COVID-19. The protocol was immunoSEQ multiplex PCR, while the TCRdb copy is restricted to in-frame clones and leaves out a portion. This table has approximately 250,000 clones, about 88% appearing once. Source material: peripheral blood. All receptors come from a man aged 30 to 39 with active or convalescent COVID-19.

The rearrangement uses TRBV6-1 and TRBJ2-3, with D possibly matching TRBD2 (6 bases). Germline CDR1 reads MNHNS; CDR2 reads SASEGT. This CDR3 has 16 residues. Trimming took 0 bases from V and 4 from J, leaving 14 bases between them. The CDR3 DNA reads TGTGCCAGCAGTGAAGCGTATGGGGGGTTTTCAGATACGCAGTATTTT. Translation gives CASSEAYGGFSDTQYF.

J is TRBJ2-7 and V is TRBV6-2 or TRBV6-3; D is perhaps TRBD2 (7 bases). The CDR3 runs to 13 residues. Trimming took off 2 bases at V and 4 bases at J, with 9 bases between the two ends. The germline gives CDR1 MNHEY, CDR2 SVGEGT. CDR3 in DNA: TGTGCCAGCAGTTACAGGGGGGGGTACGAGCAGTACTTC. Amino acid sequence: CASSYRGGYEQYF.

This clone was detected only a few times. The rearrangement uses TRBV10-3 and TRBJ2-7, with D maybe TRBD1 (5 bases). Germline V gene sequence: CDR1 ENHRY, CDR2 SYGVKD. The CDR3 sequence is 14 residues long. Trimming shortened V by 0 bases and J by 2 bases, and 8 bases separated the two germline ends. The CDR3 DNA reads TGTGCCATCAGTGAGTCGGCGACAGCCTACGAGCAGTACTTC. Protein: CAISESATAYEQYF.

The CDR3: CASSIAGFHHGYTF. CDR3 in DNA: TGTGCCAGCAGTATAGCAGGGTTCCATCATGGCTACACCTTC. The J gene is TRBJ1-2, the V gene TRBV6-5; weak D call: TRBD1 (5 bases). The CDR3 spans 14 residues. Trimming pared 5 bases from V and 6 bases from J, leaving 16 bases between. Germline V CDR1 and CDR2: MNHEY, SVGAGI.

This clone has just a few counts. This chain connects TRBV7-9 to TRBJ2-7; 9 bases are shared with TRBD2. V lost 5 bases, J lost 6 bases, and 11 bases stayed unmatched. Germline V CDR1 and CDR2: SEHNR, FQNEAQ (reference sequence). This CDR3 spans 15 amino acids. Written as DNA, the CDR3 is TGTGCCAGCAGCCGCCAGAGTCTAGCGGGGATCGAGCAGTACTTC. This translates into CASSRQSLAGIEQYF.

The chain links TRBV7-2 to TRBJ2-7; the D gene is possibly TRBD1 (6 bases). Deletions cut 1 base from V and 4 bases from J, with 11 bases between. CDR1 and CDR2 (germline): SGHTA, FQGNSA. The length of the CDR3 is 14 residues. CDR3 sequence (DNA): TGTGCCAGCAGCTTAGAACAGGGCCTGTACGAGCAGTACTTC. Protein: CASSLEQGLYEQYF.

The CDR3 DNA reads as TGTGCCAGCAGTTACAATCCCGACAGGGGAGGCTATGGCTACACCTTC. Translation gives CASSYNPDRGGYGYTF. The chain employs TRBV6-6 and TRBJ1-2; 8 nucleotides line up with TRBD1. Trimming took 2 bases from V and 4 from J; bases not matched to a gene: 9. Per germline, CDR1 MNHNY and CDR2 SVGAGI (reference sequence). CDR3 length equals 16 residues.

The chain carries TRBV7-9 and TRBJ1-4; D is uncertain. This CDR3 comprises 14 residues. V was shortened by 5 bases and J by 3 bases, with 10 bases between the two germline ends. Germline V gene sequence: CDR1 SEHNR, CDR2 FQNEAQ (reference sequence). CDR3 region: CASSQLGPNEKLFF. The CDR3, as DNA: TGTGCCAGCAGCCAACTAGGGCCTAATGAAAAACTGTTTTTT. The full variable domain, in which reference TRBV7-9 and TRBJ1-4 provide the parts outside the CDR3, is DTGVSQNPRHKITKRGQNVTFRCDPISEHNRLYWYRQTLGQGPEFLTYFQNEAQLEKSRLLSDRFSAERPKGSFSTLEIQRTEQGDSAMYLCASSQLGPNEKLFFGSGTQLSVL.

The chain carries TRBV5-6 and TRBJ1-1; D might be TRBD1 (6 bases). Looked up from germline, CDR1 is SGHDT and CDR2 is YYEEEE. V was shortened by 2 bases and J by 3 bases, with 14 bases between the two germline ends. CDR3 length: 15 amino acids. The CDR3: CASSFLQGTDTEAFF. The CDR3 DNA reads as TGTGCCAGCAGCTTTTTACAGGGTACGGACACTGAAGCTTTCTTT.